One TCR beta chain is described in this entry. This receptor's antigen is unknown. Per-base quality was not reported, and no clone a single base away is much larger than it. This specimen belongs to a study of T cell responses to AZD1222 COVID-19 vaccine (dated by TCRdb to the early 2020s). Context from the whole study: TCR sequencing covered over 230 trial participants: 207 given two doses of AZD1222 and approximately 26 given two doses of MenACWY control vaccine. Enrollment into the trials was organized by age into subgroups of 18-55, 56-69 and 70-plus years, and those subgroups contained around 150, 28 and 57 TCR-sequenced participants, respectively. Points the paper makes about the study in general: Participants were mostly white British, with more females than males. The authors suggested clonal diversity may have been underestimated. Only a handful of AZD1222 recipients were SARS-CoV-2 seropositive at baseline, limiting conclusions about previously exposed vaccinees. Nearly half of unique spike-specific TCRs reportedly recognized epitopes outside regions mutated in the B.1.351 and B.1.1.7 variants. Spike-specific TCR breadth and depth rose significantly after two AZD1222 doses compared with day 0 and with MenACWY recipients. No day 14 peak-response samples were available, so repertoires were characterized only after the peak T cell response. The 56-69-year group was small, and its depth increase did not reach significance, likely because of low power. The whole spike protein was spanned by vaccine-associated CD4 TCRs, and dominant responses were seen in regions 160-218 and 743-854.

The CDR3 regions of human TCRbeta chains were analyzed by immunosequencing. The original methods were these. TCRs in the repertoires were matched against a reference library of SARS-CoV-2-specific TCRs that had been generated with the MIRA antigen-specificity platform. Breadth was defined as the fraction of unique TCRs that were SARS-CoV-2-associated. Depth was defined as the fraction of total T cells that were SARS-CoV-2-associated. Using the MIRA data, each spike-specific TCR was assigned both to the spike region to which the TCR was reactive and to a CD4 or CD8 class. Log10-transformed breadth and depth values were compared by one-way ANOVA with Sidak's multiple comparisons tests. The table was pulled from immuneACCESS by TCRdb, which kept in-frame rearrangements only. Such tables lose some clones; where checked, under half of the loss comes from unresolved V genes, and the rest has no known cause. The D gene and trimming were derived from the DNA, and the V and J assignments and clone size from that table. The sample records just under 75,000 clones, over 70% of which are singletons. 47% of the sample is held by the ten biggest clonotypes.

The time point label, read with the paper, signifies: about 28 days (+/-7) after the second vaccine dose. Because spike-specific TCR depth and breadth did not differ between the two schedules, AZD1222 recipients who got a second dose at roughly 4 weeks were pooled with those who got a second dose at roughly 12 weeks. Vaccinee samples came from UK trials COV001 and COV002, including a single-blind randomized controlled phase 2/3 trial of AZD1222 (ChAdOx1 nCoV-19) in healthy adults. For TCRbeta chain sequencing, PBMC samples were collected from trial participants at day 0 and at day 28 after the second dose. Its CDR3 holds 16 amino acids, cysteine through phenylalanine. The only DNA kept is the CDR3, 48 bases in frame from the first base. The germline V gene specifies MNHEY as CDR1 and SVGAGI as CDR2. V is clipped by 6 bases and J by 2 bases, and the sequence between their germline boundaries is 17 bases long.

The chain links TRBV6-5 with TRBJ1-3; the D gene is unclear. The receptor comes from an adult who received the AZD1222 COVID-19 vaccine. This material consisted of peripheral blood, taken 28 days after the second AZD1222 dose. CDR3 reads: CASSYDGVYPGNTIYF. The bases read TGTGCCAGCAGCTACGACGGGGTCTACCCTGGAAACACCATATATTTT.